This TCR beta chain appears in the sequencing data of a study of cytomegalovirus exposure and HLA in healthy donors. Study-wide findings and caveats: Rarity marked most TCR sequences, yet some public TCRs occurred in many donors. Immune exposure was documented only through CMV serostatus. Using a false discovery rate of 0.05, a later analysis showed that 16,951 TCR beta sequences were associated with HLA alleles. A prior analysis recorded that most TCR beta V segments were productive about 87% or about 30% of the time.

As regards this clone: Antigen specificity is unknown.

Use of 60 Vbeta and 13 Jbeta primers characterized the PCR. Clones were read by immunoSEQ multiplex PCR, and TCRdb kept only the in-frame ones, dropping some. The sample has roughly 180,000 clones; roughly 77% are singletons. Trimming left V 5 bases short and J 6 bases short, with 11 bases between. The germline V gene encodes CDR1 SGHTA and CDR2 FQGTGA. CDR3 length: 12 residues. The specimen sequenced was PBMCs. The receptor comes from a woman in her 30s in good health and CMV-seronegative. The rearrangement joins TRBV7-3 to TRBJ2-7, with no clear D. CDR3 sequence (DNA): TGTGCCAGCAGCCATCCAGGAAGCGAGCAGTACTTC. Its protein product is CASSHPGSEQYF.